This T cell receptor (beta chain) is drawn from a study of tumor-infiltrating lymphocytes in localized non-small cell lung cancer. Turning to the study itself: Some samples were collected after neoadjuvant chemotherapy; smokers, never-smokers and several histologies were included.

Assay used: immunoSEQ multiplex PCR; TCRdb lists only in-frame clones, some missing. The table lists 10,000 to 15,000 clones, 70% to 90% of them singletons. V was trimmed by 5 bases and J by 5 bases, leaving 18 bases between them. The germline V gene has CDR1 MNHNS and CDR2 SASEGT. The CDR3 consists of 15 residues. Sample: uninvolved lung tissue not adjacent to the tumor. This TCR was sampled from a human donor with non-small cell lung cancer. The gene calls are TRBV6-1 and TRBJ1-1; weak D call: TRBD1 (5 bases). The CDR3 protein is CASSPTGLTMTEAFF. The CDR3 bases are TGTGCCAGCAGTCCTACGGGGCTAACAATGACTGAAGCTTTCTTT.